These 3 T cell receptor beta chains were sequenced from one sample in a study of glioma-infiltrating T cells after dendritic cell vaccination. Clones were read by immunoSEQ multiplex PCR, and TCRdb kept only the in-frame ones, dropping some. The sample has over 90,000 clones; more than 70% are singletons. As for time point: after dendritic cell vaccination, including at tumor progression/relapse. Source: blood, taken after dendritic cell vaccination. The receptors stem from a human donor with glioblastoma.

The chain couples TRBV2 to TRBJ2-5; no firm D call. This CDR3 comprises 12 residues. Germline CDR1 and CDR2: SNHLY and FYNNEI. Trimming pared 7 bases from V and 2 bases from J, leaving 8 bases between. CDR3 loop: CASMSLQETQYF. The DNA of the CDR3 is TGTGCCAGCATGAGCTTACAAGAGACCCAGTACTTC.

The CDR3 bases are TGCGCCAGCAGCCCCGAGGGCCGCGCAACTAATGAAAAACTGTTTTTT. Residues: CASSPEGRATNEKLFF. V gene TRBV5-1 combines with J gene TRBJ1-4; D is ambiguous. CDR1 is SGHRS and CDR2 is YFSETQ in the germline V gene. The CDR3 has 16 amino acids. V lost 4 bases, J lost 0 bases, and 13 bases lay in between.

This clone was observed once. This chain uses TRBV2 with TRBJ2-7, with D perhaps matching TRBD1 (6 bases). Germline V gene data show CDR1 as SNHLY and CDR2 as FYNNEI. The ends were cut back, 6 bases at V and 3 bases at J, with 15 bases in the middle. The CDR3 covers 14 residues. The CDR3 sequence is CASRKGDLFYEQYF. The CDR3 DNA reads TGTGCCAGCAGAAAGGGGGACCTTTTCTACGAGCAGTACTTC.